The clone carrying this T cell receptor beta chain has only a few counts. The antigen is not known. The CDR3 spans 15 residues. The germline CDR1 and CDR2 sequences are SEHNR and FQNEAQ (reference sequence). The V segment lost 2 bases and the J segment 5 bases; nucleotides outside the gene matches: 6. Primers for the PCR totalled 60 Vbeta and 13 Jbeta. Assay: immunoSEQ multiplex PCR; the TCRdb copy retains only in-frame clones and omits some. The sample holds about 140,000 clones, about 8.9% seen once. This sample is drawn from a study of cytomegalovirus exposure and HLA in healthy donors. Findings of the study overall: As a later analysis revealed, the rate of TCR association differed by HLA locus, with DRB1 most and HLA-C fewest. Cytomegalovirus-associated TCR beta chains were listed, numbering roughly 150. Segments of the TCR beta V type were, in most cases, productive about 87% or about 30% of the time in an earlier analysis. Reportedly, fewer N-insertions than the 666-donor mean appeared in an Asian-associated ancestry cluster in a later analysis.

The source is a man between 50 and 59 years old in good health and CMV-seronegative. V is TRBV7-9 and J is TRBJ2-5; TRBD1 matches 9 bases. Sequenced input: PBMCs. CDR3: CASSLSTGGEETQYF. The CDR3 bases are TGTGCCAGCAGCTTATCGACAGGGGGTGAGGAGACCCAGTACTTC.